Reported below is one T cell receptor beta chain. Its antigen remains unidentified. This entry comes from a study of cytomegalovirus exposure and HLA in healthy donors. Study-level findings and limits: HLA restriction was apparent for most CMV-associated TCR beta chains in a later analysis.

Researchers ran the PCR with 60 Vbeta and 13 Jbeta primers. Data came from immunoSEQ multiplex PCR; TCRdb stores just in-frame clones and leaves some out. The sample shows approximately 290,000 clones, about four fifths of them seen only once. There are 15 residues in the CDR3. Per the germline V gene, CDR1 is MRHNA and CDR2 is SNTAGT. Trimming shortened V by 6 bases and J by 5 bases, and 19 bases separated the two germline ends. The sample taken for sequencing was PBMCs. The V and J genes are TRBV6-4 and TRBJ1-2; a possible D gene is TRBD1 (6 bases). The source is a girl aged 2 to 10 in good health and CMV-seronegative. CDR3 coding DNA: TGTGCCAGCAGCCGGGACACCCGTCCTGAATATGGCTACACCTTC. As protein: CASSRDTRPEYGYTF.